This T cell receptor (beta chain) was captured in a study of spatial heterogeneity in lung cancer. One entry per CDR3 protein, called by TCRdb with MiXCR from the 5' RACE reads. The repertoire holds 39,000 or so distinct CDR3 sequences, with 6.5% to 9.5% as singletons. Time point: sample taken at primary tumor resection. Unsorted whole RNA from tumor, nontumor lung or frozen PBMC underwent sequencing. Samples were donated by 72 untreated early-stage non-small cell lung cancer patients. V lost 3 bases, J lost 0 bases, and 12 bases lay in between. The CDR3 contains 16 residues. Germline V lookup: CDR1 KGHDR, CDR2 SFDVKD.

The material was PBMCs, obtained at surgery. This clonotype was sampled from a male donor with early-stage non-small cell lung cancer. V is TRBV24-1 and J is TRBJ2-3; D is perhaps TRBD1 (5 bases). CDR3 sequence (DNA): TGTGCCACCAGTGATCGTTCAAGGGGAAGCACAGATACGCAGTATTTT. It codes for CATSDRSRGSTDTQYF.